This TCR beta chain was recorded in a study of neoadjuvant nivolumab and ipilimumab in lung cancer. Notes on the study in general: Blood richness before therapy tracked richness in tumors resected after neoadjuvant therapy. TCR sequencing covered a small number of samples. Compared with tumor-adjacent uninvolved lung, resected tumors showed greater richness and clonality. TCR clonality did not significantly correlate with pathologic tumor regression.

Looked up from germline, CDR1 is SGHKS and CDR2 is YYEKEE (reference sequence). Trimming took 0 bases from V and 8 from J, leaving 3 bases between them. This CDR3 comprises 11 residues. Sequenced by immunoSEQ multiplex PCR; TCRdb stores in-frame clones only, minus some. The data contain 26,000 or so clones, 83% of them singletons. Points on this clone: Antigen: not known.

The TCR sequence derives from an adult with non-small cell lung cancer. J is TRBJ2-1 and V is TRBV5-5; D not resolved. Specimen: tumor tissue, collected after neoadjuvant nivolumab, alone or with ipilimumab, at or shortly before surgery. The CDR3 protein is CASSLVDEQFF. In DNA, the CDR3 is TGTGCCAGCAGCTTGGTCGATGAGCAGTTCTTC.